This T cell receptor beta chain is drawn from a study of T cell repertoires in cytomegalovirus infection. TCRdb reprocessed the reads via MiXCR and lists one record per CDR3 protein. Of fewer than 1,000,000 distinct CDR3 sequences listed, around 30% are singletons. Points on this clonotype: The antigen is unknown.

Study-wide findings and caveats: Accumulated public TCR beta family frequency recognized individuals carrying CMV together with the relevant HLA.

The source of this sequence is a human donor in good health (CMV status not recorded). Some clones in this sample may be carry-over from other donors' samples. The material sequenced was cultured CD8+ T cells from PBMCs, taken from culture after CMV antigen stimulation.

For the CDR3, the DNA is TGTGCCACCCGAGCGGGCAGGGGAAACTATGGCTACACCTTC. It encodes CATRAGRGNYGYTF. The rearrangement uses TRBV15 and TRBJ1-2, with a possible D match to TRBD1 (6 bases). Germline V gene lookup returns CDR1 LNHNV and CDR2 YYDKDF (reference sequence). This CDR3 comprises 14 residues. V was trimmed by 8 bases and J by 2 bases, leaving 15 bases between them.